This record looks at one T cell receptor beta chain sequence and its context. Antigen: not known. The length of the CDR3 is 15 residues. Trimming shortened V by 1 base and J by 4 bases, and 13 bases separated the two germline ends. The V gene's germline CDR1 is KGHSH and CDR2 LQKENI. The sample belongs to a study of cytomegalovirus exposure and HLA in healthy donors. At the level of the study: There were approximately 80 million unique TCRs (from HLA-typed donors) in an early data release. The study's findings and limits: Researchers counted roughly 150 TCR beta chains as cytomegalovirus-associated.

The PCR used 60 Vbeta and 13 Jbeta primers. TCRdb's copy holds only in-frame clones and misses some; the assay was immunoSEQ multiplex PCR. This sample has around 160,000 clones, with about 75% found just once. The chain couples TRBV18 to TRBJ2-5; the D gene is possibly TRBD1 (5 bases). The TCR sequence derives from a man in his fifties or sixties in good health and CMV-seropositive. Sequencing used PBMCs. The DNA of the CDR3 is TGTGCCAGCTCACCACGATTCTCTAGGGGAGAGACCCAGTACTTC. This encodes CASSPRFSRGETQYF.